This is a list of T cell receptor beta chains from one sample in a study of T cells in Graves' hyperthyroidism and ophthalmopathy. TCRdb independently ran MiXCR on the multiplex PCR reads; one entry per CDR3 protein. In the table there are a few hundred thousand distinct CDR3 sequences, roughly 20% of which are singletons. The sequenced sample consisted of blood. The receptor set was obtained from a man younger than 35 with Graves' hyperthyroidism. Both conserved end residues are part of each CDR3.

>TRBV9
CASSVAGGPLGETQYF
>TRBV19
CASSIDRSGTAGSTVELFF
>TRBV6-4
CASSDFAQLAKNIQYF
>TRBV11-1
CASSYRNLLRGQETQYF
>TRBV5-1
CASSLVGDVQETQYF
>TRBV6-5
CASSYQGAGQPQHF
>TRBV5-1
CASSSGQGSYGYTF
>TRBV7-8
CASSSPPGIGYTF
>TRBV2
CASSETLAGGIHQETQYF
>TRBV2
CASSTRTGGTEAFF
>TRBV12-3/TRBV12-4
CASSSGALTEAFF
>TRBV6-5
CASSYGSANTGELFF
>TRBV15
CATSFSTGRLQETQYF
>TRBV24-1
CATSDLPGEGLWNTGELFF
>TRBV6-1
CASSAFGEQYF
>TRBV11-2
CASRDQGRGNYEQYF
>TRBV11-1
CASSVTSGRYTGELFF